Described below is a single TCR beta chain sequence and its context. Its antigen is as yet unknown. The method was immunoSEQ multiplex PCR; TCRdb's version includes in-frame clones alone and lacks a portion of them. Of fewer than 110,000 clones listed, around 81% are singletons. This specimen belongs to a study of glioma-infiltrating T cells after dendritic cell vaccination. Notes on the study in general: Only a small number of patients had complete blood and tumor samples.

The V gene's germline CDR1 is KGHSH and CDR2 LQKENI. This CDR3 contains 16 residues. V was pared by 5 bases and J by 3 bases, with 9 bases of the junction left unmatched. Before vaccination, two weeks after the third vaccination, and at progression, PBMC were collected. This receptor was identified in a human donor with glioblastoma. The sequenced sample was blood, obtained before dendritic cell vaccination. The chain carries TRBV18 and TRBJ2-3; TRBD2 matches at 9 bases. CDR3 in DNA: TGTGCCAGCTCAGTAATGAGGAGCGGGGGGACAGATACGCAGTATTTT. As protein: CASSVMRSGGTDTQYF.